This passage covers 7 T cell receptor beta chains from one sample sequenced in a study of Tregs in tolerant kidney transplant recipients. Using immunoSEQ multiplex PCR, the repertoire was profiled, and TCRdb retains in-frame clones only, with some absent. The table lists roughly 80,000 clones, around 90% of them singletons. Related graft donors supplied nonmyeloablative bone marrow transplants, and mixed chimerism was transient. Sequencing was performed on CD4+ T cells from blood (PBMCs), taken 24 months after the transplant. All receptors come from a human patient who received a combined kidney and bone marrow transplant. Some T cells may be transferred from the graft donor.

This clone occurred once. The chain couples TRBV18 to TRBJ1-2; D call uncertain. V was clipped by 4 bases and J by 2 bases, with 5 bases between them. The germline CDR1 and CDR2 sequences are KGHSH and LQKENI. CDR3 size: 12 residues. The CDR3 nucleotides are TGTGCCAGCTCACGGGAGAACTATGGCTACACCTTC. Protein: CASSRENYGYTF.

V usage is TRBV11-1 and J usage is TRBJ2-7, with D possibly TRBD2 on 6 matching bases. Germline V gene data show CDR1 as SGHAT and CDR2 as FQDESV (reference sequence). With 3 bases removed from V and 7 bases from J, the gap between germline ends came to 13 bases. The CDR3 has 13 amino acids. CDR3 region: CASSFAGPGEQYF. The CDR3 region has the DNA TGTGCCAGCAGCTTTGCGGGACCGGGGGAGCAGTACTTC.

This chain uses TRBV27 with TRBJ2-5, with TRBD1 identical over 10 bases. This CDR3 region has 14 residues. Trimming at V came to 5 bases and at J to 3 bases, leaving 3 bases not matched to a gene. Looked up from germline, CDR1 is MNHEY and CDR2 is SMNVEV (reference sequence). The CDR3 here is CASSRDRGEETQYF. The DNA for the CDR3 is TGTGCCAGCAGTAGGGACAGGGGAGAAGAGACCCAGTACTTC.

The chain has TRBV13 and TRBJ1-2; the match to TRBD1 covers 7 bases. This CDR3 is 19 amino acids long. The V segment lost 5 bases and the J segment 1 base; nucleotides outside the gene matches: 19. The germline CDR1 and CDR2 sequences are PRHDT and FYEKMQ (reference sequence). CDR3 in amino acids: CASSPREYRGPVFNYGYTF. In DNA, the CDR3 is TGTGCCAGCAGCCCGAGGGAATACAGGGGACCCGTATTTAACTATGGCTACACCTTC.

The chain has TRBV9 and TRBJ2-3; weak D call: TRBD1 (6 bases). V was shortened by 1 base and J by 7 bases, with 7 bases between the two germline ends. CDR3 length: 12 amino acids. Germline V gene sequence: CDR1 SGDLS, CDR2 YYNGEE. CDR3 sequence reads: CASSVTGNTQYF. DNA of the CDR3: TGTGCCAGCAGCGTAACAGGGAATACGCAGTATTTT.

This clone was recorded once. CDR3 amino acids: CASSLTGGINQPQHF. CDR3 bases: TGTGCCAGCAGCTTAACAGGGGGGATCAATCAGCCCCAGCATTTT. The chain uses TRBV7-6 and TRBJ1-5; TRBD1 aligns across 8 bases. With 2 bases clipped from V and 3 bases from J, the junction kept 3 bases outside the gene matches. This CDR3 is built from 15 residues. Germline V gives CDR1 SGHVS, CDR2 FNYEAQ.

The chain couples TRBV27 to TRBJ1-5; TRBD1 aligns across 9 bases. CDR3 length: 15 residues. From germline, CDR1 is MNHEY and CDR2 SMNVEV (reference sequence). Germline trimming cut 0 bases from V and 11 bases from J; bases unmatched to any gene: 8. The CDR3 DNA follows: TGTGCCAGCAGTTTATCGGGGGGACAGGGAGTGACCCAGCATTTT. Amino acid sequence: CASSLSGGQGVTQHF.